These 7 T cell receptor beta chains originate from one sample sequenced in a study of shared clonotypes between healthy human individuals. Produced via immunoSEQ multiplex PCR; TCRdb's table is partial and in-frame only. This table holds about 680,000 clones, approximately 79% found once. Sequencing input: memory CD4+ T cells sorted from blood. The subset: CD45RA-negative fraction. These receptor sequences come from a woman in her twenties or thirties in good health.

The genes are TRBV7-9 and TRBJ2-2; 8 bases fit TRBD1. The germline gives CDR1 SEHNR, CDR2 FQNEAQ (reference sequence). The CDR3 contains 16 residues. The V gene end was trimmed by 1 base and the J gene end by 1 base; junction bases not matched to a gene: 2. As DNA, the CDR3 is TGTGCCAGCAGCTTAGTGGGGACAGGGAACACCGGGGAGCTGTTTTTT. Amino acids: CASSLVGTGNTGELFF.

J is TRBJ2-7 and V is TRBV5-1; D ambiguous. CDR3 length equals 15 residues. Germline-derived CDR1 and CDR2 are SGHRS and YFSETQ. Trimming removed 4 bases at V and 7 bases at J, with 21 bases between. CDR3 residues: CASSPLDGPRMEQYF. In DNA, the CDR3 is TGCGCCAGCAGCCCGCTGGACGGACCTCGTATGGAGCAGTACTTC.

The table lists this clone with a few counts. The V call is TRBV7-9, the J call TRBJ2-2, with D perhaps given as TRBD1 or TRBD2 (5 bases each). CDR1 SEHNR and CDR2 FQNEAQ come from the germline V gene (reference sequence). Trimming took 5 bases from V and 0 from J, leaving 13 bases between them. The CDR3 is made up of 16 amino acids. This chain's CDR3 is CASSTRGAANTGELFF. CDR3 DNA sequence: TGTGCCAGCAGCACTCGAGGGGCCGCGAACACCGGGGAGCTGTTTTTT.

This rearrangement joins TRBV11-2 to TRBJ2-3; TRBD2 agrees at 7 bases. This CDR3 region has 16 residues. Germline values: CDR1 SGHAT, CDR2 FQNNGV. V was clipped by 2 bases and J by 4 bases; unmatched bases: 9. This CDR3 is CASSLFRRERSDTQYF. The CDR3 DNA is TGTGCCAGCAGCTTATTTAGGCGGGAGCGGTCAGATACGCAGTATTTT.

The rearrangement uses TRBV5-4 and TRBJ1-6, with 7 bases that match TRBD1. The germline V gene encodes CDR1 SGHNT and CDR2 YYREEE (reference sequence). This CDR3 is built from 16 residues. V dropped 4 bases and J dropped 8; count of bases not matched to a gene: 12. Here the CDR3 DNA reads TGTGCCAGCAGCAGCAGTGACAGGGTATGGGATTCACCCCTCCACTTT. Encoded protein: CASSSSDRVWDSPLHF.

For the CDR3, the DNA is TGTGCCGTAAGTGCGTTGGGGGGAAATCAGCCCCAGCATTTT. Protein: CAVSALGGNQPQHF. The chain has TRBV6-6 and TRBJ1-5, with D possibly being TRBD1 (5 bases). Trimming shortened V by 11 bases and J by 4 bases, and 18 bases separated the two germline ends. The CDR3 spans 14 residues. Per germline, CDR1 MNHNY and CDR2 SVGAGI (reference sequence).

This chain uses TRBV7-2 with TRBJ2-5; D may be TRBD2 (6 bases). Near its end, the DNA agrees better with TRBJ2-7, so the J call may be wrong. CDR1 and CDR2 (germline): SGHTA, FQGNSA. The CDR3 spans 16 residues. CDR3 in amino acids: CASSAAGTAASYEQYF. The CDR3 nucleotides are TGTGCCAGCAGCGCAGCCGGGACTGCCGCCTCCTACGAGCAGTACTTC.